This is a list of T cell receptor beta chains from one sample in a study of OX40 agonist ivuxolimab in advanced cancers. The data were produced by immunoSEQ multiplex PCR, yet TCRdb's version contains in-frame clones alone and is incomplete. This sample has some 70,000 clones, with around 88% found just once. The material was CD4+ or CD8+ T cells sorted from blood, obtained in a trial of the OX40 agonist ivuxolimab. These receptors all come from an adult with an advanced solid tumor such as melanoma, head and neck, liver or kidney cancer. Both conserved end residues are trimmed from each CDR3. The D gene is left open where the match is weak.

CDR3 protein: ASSPGTSGSTDTQY; D gene: TRBD2; V gene: TRBV9
CDR3 protein: ASSRLQGNQETQY; D gene: NA; V gene: TRBV18
CDR3 protein: ASSTSSGRYNEQF; D gene: TRBD2; V gene: TRBV28
CDR3 protein: ASSSELTGRGELF; D gene: TRBD1; V gene: TRBV5-4
CDR3 protein: ASSLGHPTSGNTIY; D gene: NA; V gene: TRBV27
CDR3 protein: ASSFSGGYEQF; D gene: TRBD1; V gene: TRBV7-7
CDR3 protein: ASSPVGPLSGNTIY; D gene: NA; V gene: TRBV5-1
CDR3 protein: ASSLGLDRGREQY; D gene: TRBD1; V gene: TRBV5-1
CDR3 protein: ASSDHYGYT; D gene: NA; V gene: TRBV6-5
CDR3 protein: ASSEGQGRETQY; D gene: TRBD1; V gene: TRBV2
CDR3 protein: ASSSGGSNQPQH; D gene: NA; V gene: TRBV28
CDR3 protein: ASSPETTEAF; D gene: NA; V gene: TRBV18
CDR3 protein: ASSLRRGGTQETQY; D gene: TRBD2; V gene: TRBV28
CDR3 protein: ASSYLAGGLGETQY; D gene: TRBD2; V gene: TRBV7-9
CDR3 protein: ASSLAGGRSTGELF; D gene: TRBD2; V gene: TRBV7-3
CDR3 protein: ASSLDRISEAF; D gene: NA; V gene: TRBV7-2
CDR3 protein: ASSEMGDYNEQF; D gene: NA; V gene: TRBV6-1
CDR3 protein: ASSLEGGTGSSYEQY; D gene: NA; V gene: TRBV7-9
CDR3 protein: AISGSDCRYKSGQRPA; D gene: NA; V gene: TRBV10-3
CDR3 protein: ASSGDSGNSPLH; D gene: TRBD1; V gene: TRBV6-1
CDR3 protein: ASSTAGVYGYT; D gene: NA; V gene: TRBV19
CDR3 protein: ASRTSGGAEGQPQH; D gene: TRBD1; V gene: TRBV19
CDR3 protein: ASSPGRGAWEQY; D gene: NA; V gene: TRBV2
CDR3 protein: ASSQGLAGTDTQY; D gene: TRBD2; V gene: TRBV4-1
CDR3 protein: ASSSVRVYNEQF; D gene: NA; V gene: TRBV27
CDR3 protein: ASSYTAYEQY; D gene: NA; V gene: TRBV7-3
CDR3 protein: ASGLAGVGVTQY; D gene: TRBD2; V gene: TRBV7-3
CDR3 protein: ASSLVDSVTYEQY; D gene: NA; V gene: TRBV5-1
CDR3 protein: ASSPGGMGGELF; D gene: TRBD1; V gene: TRBV11-3
CDR3 protein: ASSYGLRYGQF; D gene: NA; V gene: TRBV6-5
CDR3 protein: ANTKTRTGEGNEQF; D gene: TRBD1; V gene: TRBV2
CDR3 protein: ASSQRRGHEQF; D gene: NA; V gene: TRBV6-1
CDR3 protein: ASSLEARDNEQF; D gene: NA; V gene: TRBV7-2
CDR3 protein: ASADRGPYGYT; D gene: NA; V gene: TRBV11-2
CDR3 protein: ASMDRRAGGYT; D gene: TRBD1; V gene: TRBV5-8
CDR3 protein: ASSPSPGGTALAKNIQY; D gene: NA; V gene: TRBV11-1
CDR3 protein: ASSPHHEGQPQH; D gene: NA; V gene: TRBV18
CDR3 protein: ASSATLGPDTQY; D gene: NA; V gene: TRBV19
CDR3 protein: ASRATGYATNEKLF; D gene: NA; V gene: TRBV27
CDR3 protein: ASSFLIAGDRRRY; D gene: TRBD2; V gene: TRBV28
CDR3 protein: ASTLQGTQETQY; D gene: NA; V gene: TRBV2
CDR3 protein: ASSLVEVNTEAF; D gene: NA; V gene: TRBV4-1
CDR3 protein: ASRDLGTLHQETQY; D gene: NA; V gene: TRBV25-1
CDR3 protein: ASSLGPTGGTEAF; D gene: TRBD1; V gene: TRBV5-6
CDR3 protein: ASSPTEYYEQY; D gene: NA; V gene: TRBV18
CDR3 protein: ASSPLDRSQPQH; D gene: NA; V gene: TRBV27
CDR3 protein: ASSAPSSYEQY; D gene: NA; V gene: TRBV9
CDR3 protein: ASSPMPGGAGYGYT; D gene: TRBD1; V gene: TRBV28
CDR3 protein: ASSTHPARTYRDEQF; D gene: NA; V gene: TRBV9
CDR3 protein: ASSARGGGNTQY; D gene: TRBD2; V gene: TRBV9
CDR3 protein: ASSFDGTRWIGQY; D gene: NA; V gene: TRBV28
CDR3 protein: ASSSQGLGVTDTQY; D gene: NA; V gene: TRBV28
CDR3 protein: ASSRTDNEQF; D gene: NA; V gene: TRBV7-9
CDR3 protein: ASSPGQSNYGYT; D gene: NA; V gene: TRBV18
CDR3 protein: ASSEEAALGNQPRH; D gene: NA; V gene: TRBV6-1